The subject of this entry is one T cell receptor beta chain. The data belong to a study of T-cell reconstitution after alpha-beta-depleted transplantation in children. Molecular barcoding with unique molecular identifiers was used for the TCRbeta library. Via MiXCR, TCRdb re-called the PCR reads, giving one row per CDR3 protein. This table holds about half a million distinct CDR3 sequences, around 13% found once. Germline V lookup: CDR1 SGHRS, CDR2 YFSETQ. V was shortened by 4 bases and J by 0 bases, with 14 bases between the two germline ends. This CDR3 has 15 amino acids. This clonotype was obtained from a human donor who donated a stem cell graft to a child with combined immunodeficiency. The sequencing used PBMCs from the stem cell graft donor, collected from the stem cell graft. The chain links TRBV5-1 to TRBJ2-7; D is possibly TRBD2 (5 bases). Here the CDR3 DNA reads TGCGCCAGCAGCCCAGGACTGAGGAGCTCCTACGAGCAGTACTTC. This translates into CASSPGLRSSYEQYF.